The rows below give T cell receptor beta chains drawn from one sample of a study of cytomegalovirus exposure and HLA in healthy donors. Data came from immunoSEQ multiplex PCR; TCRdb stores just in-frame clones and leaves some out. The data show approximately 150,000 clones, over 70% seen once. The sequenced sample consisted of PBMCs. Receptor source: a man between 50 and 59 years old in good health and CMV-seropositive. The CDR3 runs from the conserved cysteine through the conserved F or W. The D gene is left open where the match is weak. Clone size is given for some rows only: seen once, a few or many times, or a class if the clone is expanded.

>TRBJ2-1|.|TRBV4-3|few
TGCGCCAGCAGCCAAGATGAAGGGGGACTAGAGCAGTTCTTC
CASSQDEGGLEQFF
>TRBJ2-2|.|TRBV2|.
TGTGCCAGCAGTGGTCAGGCGAACACCGGGGAGCTGTTTTTT
CASSGQANTGELFF
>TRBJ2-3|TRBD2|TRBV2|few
TGTGCCAGCACCAGTAGCGGGGCCTTCACAGATACGCAGTATTTT
CASTSSGAFTDTQYF
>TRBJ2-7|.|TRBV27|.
TGTGCCAGCAGTTTAAGTCCAGGGAACGAGCAGTACTTC
CASSLSPGNEQYF
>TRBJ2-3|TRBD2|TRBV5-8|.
TGTGCCAGCAGCTGGGGGACTAGCGGGACGACAGATACGCAGTATTTT
CASSWGTSGTTDTQYF
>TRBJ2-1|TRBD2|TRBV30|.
TGTGCCTGGAGTGTTGGGTACGGGAGGGCCGGGGGAGAGCAGTTCTTC
CAWSVGYGRAGGEQFF
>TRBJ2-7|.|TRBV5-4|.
TGTGCCAGCAGCTTGGCCTTGACAGCCTACGAGCAGTACTTC
CASSLALTAYEQYF
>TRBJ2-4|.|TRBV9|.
TGTGCCAGCAGCGGGCTCAAAAACATTCAGTACTTC
CASSGLKNIQYF
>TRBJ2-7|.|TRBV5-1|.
TGCGCCAGCAGCTTGGAGCCTAGCTATACGAGGGACTACGAGCAGTACTTC
CASSLEPSYTRDYEQYF
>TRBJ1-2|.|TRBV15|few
TGTGCCACCAGCAGAGGCCCGGGGGACTATGGCTACACCTTC
CATSRGPGDYGYTF
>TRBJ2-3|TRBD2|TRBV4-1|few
TGCGCCAGCAGCCAAGACCCAGGGAGGGGCACAGATACGCAGTATTTT
CASSQDPGRGTDTQYF
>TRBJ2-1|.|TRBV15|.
TGTGCCACCCCTGCGCGACAACACTACAATGAGCAGTTCTTC
CATPARQHYNEQFF
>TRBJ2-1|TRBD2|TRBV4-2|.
TGTGCCAGCAGCCAAGAATCTAGCGGGCCCCTCAATGAGCAGTTCTTC
CASSQESSGPLNEQFF
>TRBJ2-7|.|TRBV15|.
TGTGCCACCAGCAGAGATGGCGTTGAGACAGTCGAGCAGTACTTC
CATSRDGVETVEQYF
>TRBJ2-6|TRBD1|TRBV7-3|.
TGTGCCAGCACCCCGACAGGGGCTGGGGCCAACGTCCTGACTTTC
CASTPTGAGANVLTF
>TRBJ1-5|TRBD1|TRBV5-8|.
TGTGCCAGCAGCTTTCGGGACAGGGATCAGCCCCAGCATTTT
CASSFRDRDQPQHF
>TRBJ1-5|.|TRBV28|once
TGTGCCAGCAGTTTAGTACAGCGGCAGCCCCAGCATTTT
CASSLVQRQPQHF
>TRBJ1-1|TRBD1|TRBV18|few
TGTGCCAGCTCACCCCCGGGACAGGGGATAAGGAACACTGAAGCTTTCTTT
CASSPPGQGIRNTEAFF
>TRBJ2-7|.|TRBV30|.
TGTGCCTGGAGTGTACGGAAGGCGGCCGAGCAGTACTTC
CAWSVRKAAEQYF
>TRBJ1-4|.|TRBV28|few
TGTGCCAGCAGTTTAAGTGGGGCAGGCGCCACGGAAAAACTGTTTTTT
CASSLSGAGATEKLFF
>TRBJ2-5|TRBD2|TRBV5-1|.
TGCGCCAGCAACCAAGCGGGGGTGAGGGAGACCCAGTACTTC
CASNQAGVRETQYF
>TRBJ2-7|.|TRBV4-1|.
TGCGCCAGCAGCCATACCCGTCCCCCGGGGGAGCAGTACTTC
CASSHTRPPGEQYF
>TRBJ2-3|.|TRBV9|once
TGTGCCAGCAGCGTAGGGGTTTCGGGGGGCACAGATACGCAGTATTTT
CASSVGVSGGTDTQYF
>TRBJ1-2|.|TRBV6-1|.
TGTGCCAGCAGTGATGGGGGCAGGTATGGCTACACCTTC
CASSDGGRYGYTF
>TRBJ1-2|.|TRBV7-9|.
TGTGCCAGCAGCTTAGGGACTAACGGCTACACCTTC
CASSLGTNGYTF
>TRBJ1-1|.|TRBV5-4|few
TGTGCCAGCAGCTTGTTGGGGCGCACTGAAGCTTTCTTT
CASSLLGRTEAFF
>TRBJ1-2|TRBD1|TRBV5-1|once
TGCGCCAGCAGCTCCGACAGGGCTTCTGGCTACACCTTC
CASSSDRASGYTF
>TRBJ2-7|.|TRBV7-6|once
TGTGCCAGCAGCTCCAGGGGCTCCTCCGATTACGAGCAGTACTTC
CASSSRGSSDYEQYF
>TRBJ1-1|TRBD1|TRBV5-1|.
TGCGCCAGCAGCTTCGCGGGACAGGGGGCAACTGAAGCTTTCTTT
CASSFAGQGATEAFF
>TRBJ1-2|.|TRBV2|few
TGTGCCAGCTTATTACAGGCCTGGGGCTATGGCTACACCTTC
CASLLQAWGYGYTF
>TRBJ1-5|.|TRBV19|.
TGTGCCAGTAGTATGTTCGGACAGATCGATCAGCCCCAGCATTTT
CASSMFGQIDQPQHF
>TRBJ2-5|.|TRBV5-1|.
TGCGCCAGCAGCTTGAGTCCGCGGGGGCTCCAAGAGACCCAGTACTTC
CASSLSPRGLQETQYF
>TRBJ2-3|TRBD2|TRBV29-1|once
TGCAGCGTTGACGTCGCTAGCGGGAGGACAGATACGCAGTATTTT
CSVDVASGRTDTQYF
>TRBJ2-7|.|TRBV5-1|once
TGCGCCAGCAGCCCCTACCCCGGTATGACTTACGAGCAGTACTTC
CASSPYPGMTYEQYF
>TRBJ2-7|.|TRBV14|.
TGTGCCAGCAGCCCCCAGCGGAACTACGAGCAGTACTTC
CASSPQRNYEQYF
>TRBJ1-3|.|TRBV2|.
TGTGCCAGCAGTGAAGGGGGGGGCGTCATCTCTGGAAACACCATATATTTT
CASSEGGGVISGNTIYF
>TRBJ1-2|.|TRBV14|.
TGTGCCAGCAGCCAAGGCAGAAACTATGGCTACACCTTC
CASSQGRNYGYTF
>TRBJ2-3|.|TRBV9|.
TGTGCCAGCAGCGTACCTAGCACAGATACGCAGTATTTT
CASSVPSTDTQYF
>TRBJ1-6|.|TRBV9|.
TGTGCCAGCAGCGTAGAGAGCTATAATTCACCCCTCCACTTT
CASSVESYNSPLHF
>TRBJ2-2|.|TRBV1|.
TGCACCAGCAGCCAAGTGCTTGGTAGGACAGTGATTAACACCGGGGAGCTGTTTTTT
CTSSQVLGRTVINTGELFF
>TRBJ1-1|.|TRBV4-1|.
TGCGCCAGCAGCCAATTCACAGGGAACACTGAAGCTTTCTTT
CASSQFTGNTEAFF
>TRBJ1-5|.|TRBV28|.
TGTGCCACCTCTCAACTACATAGCAATCAGCCCCAGCATTTT
CATSQLHSNQPQHF
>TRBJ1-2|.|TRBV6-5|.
TGTGCCAGCAGCCCGTTCGGGGATGGCTACACCTTC
CASSPFGDGYTF
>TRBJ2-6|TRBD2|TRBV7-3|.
TGTGCCAGCAGCTCGACGGGACTAGTATCTGGGGCCAACGTCCTGACTTTC
CASSSTGLVSGANVLTF